The 10 T cell receptor beta chains in this list originate from one sample, sequenced in a study of CD8+CD57+ T cells in acquired aplastic anemia. All patients picked for sequencing had shown, by flow cytometry, an expansion of CD8+CD57+ cells. Profiling of TCR beta VDJ combinations and CDR3 sequences used genomic DNA as template. TCRdb analysed the reads with MiXCR anew, one entry per CDR3 protein. The sample contains 200,000 to 250,000 distinct CDR3 sequences, about 60% of which appear only once. The specimen was sorted CD4+, CD8+, or CD8+CD57+ T cells (not recorded which) from PBMCs. These TCRs come from a human donor with aplastic anemia.

This clonotype was seen repeatedly, ten times or more. The J gene is TRBJ2-3, the V gene TRBV12-3 or TRBV12-4, with 13 positions matching TRBD2. This CDR3 has 15 amino acids. V was pared by 6 bases and J by 6 bases, with 6 bases of the junction left unmatched. The chain's CDR3 is CASSKLAGGRDTQYF. Written as DNA, the CDR3 is TGTGCCAGCAGCAAACTAGCGGGGGGGCGGGATACGCAGTATTTT.

The chain recombines TRBV7-2 with TRBJ2-7, with 8 bases lining up with TRBD2. Germline CDR1 and CDR2: SGHTA and FQGNSA. The J segment lost 2 bases and the V segment lost 1 base, leaving 1 base of the junction unmatched. The CDR3 is 14 amino acids. CDR3 DNA: TGTGCCAGCAGCTTAGAACTAGCGGCCTACGAGCAGTACTTC. This codes for CASSLELAAYEQYF.

A single count supports this clonotype. The CDR3 nucleotides read TGTGCCACCTCCCCCCCGGGTACCGCTAACTATGGCTACACCTTC. Translating it yields CATSPPGTANYGYTF. The rearrangement uses TRBV15 and TRBJ1-2; D is unclear. This CDR3 is built from 15 residues. CDR1 and CDR2 (germline): LNHNV, YYDKDF (reference sequence). With 8 bases removed from V and 0 bases from J, the gap between germline ends came to 16 bases. Full variable domain (missing parts from reference TRBV15 and TRBJ1-2): DAMVIQNPRYQVTQFGKPVTLSCSQTLNHNVMYWYQQKSSQAPKLLFHYYDKDFNNEADTPDNFQSRRPNTSFCFLDIRSPGLGDTAMYLCATSPPGTANYGYTFGSGTRLTVV.

This clonotype appeared a few times. This chain links TRBV20-1 with TRBJ2-3; TRBD1 aligns across 7 bases. J lost 3 bases, V lost 4 bases, and 13 bases had no gene match. The germline V gene encodes CDR1 DFQATT and CDR2 SNEGSKA (reference sequence). The CDR3 runs 16 residues. CDR3 in DNA: TGCAGTGCTAAGAAACCCGGGACAGAATTGACAGATACGCAGTATTTT. It yields the protein CSAKKPGTELTDTQYF.

J is TRBJ1-3 and V is TRBV7-2; D may be TRBD1 (6 bases). There are 17 residues in the CDR3. From germline, CDR1 is SGHTA and CDR2 FQGNSA. V was cut by 5 bases and J by 0 bases, with 17 bases left in between. CDR3 bases: TGTGCCAGCAGCCGCCCACAGGGCTTCAGCTCTGGAAACACCATATATTTT. Residues: CASSRPQGFSSGNTIYF.

V is TRBV10-3 and J is TRBJ2-7; TRBD2 aligns across 7 bases. The CDR3 is 12 residues long. Germline V gives CDR1 ENHRY, CDR2 SYGVKD. V lost 5 bases, J lost 7 bases, and 5 bases stayed unmatched. This chain's CDR3 is CAISSSGGEQYF. In DNA, the CDR3 is TGTGCCATCAGTTCTAGCGGAGGGGAGCAGTACTTC.

This clonotype was seen a handful of times. The chain carries TRBV7-8 and TRBJ2-5, with 7 bases lining up with TRBD1. There are 15 residues in the CDR3. V lost 4 bases and J lost 5; bases outside the gene matches: 10. Germline-derived CDR1 and CDR2 are SGHVS and FQNEAQ. The chain's CDR3 is CASSSGVPRGETQYF. The CDR3 DNA reads TGTGCCAGCAGCTCAGGGGTACCCAGGGGGGAGACCCAGTACTTC.

This chain connects TRBV20-1 to TRBJ2-5; TRBD2 matches at 11 bases. This CDR3 contains 15 residues. Trimming removed 1 base from V and 5 bases from J; junction bases left unmatched: 6. Per the germline V gene, CDR1 is DFQATT and CDR2 is SNEGSKA (reference sequence). CDR3 DNA sequence: TGCAGTGCTAGAGGAATAGCGGGAGGGCGTGAGACCCAGTACTTC. Amino acid sequence: CSARGIAGGRETQYF.

Details on this clonotype: Compared with germline, one end of the junction differs, possibly owing to a read error. This sequence joins TRBV7-2 and TRBJ1-1, with D unresolved. Germline loops: CDR1 SGHTA, CDR2 FQGNSA. CDR3 length: 14 residues. The CDR3, as DNA: TGTGCCAGCAGCTTAGCACTTATGAACACTGAAGCCTTCTTT. Amino acids: CASSLALMNTEAFF.

The J gene is TRBJ2-3, the V gene TRBV30; unclear D gene. The CDR3 runs 11 residues. CDR1 is GTSNPN and CDR2 is SVGIG in the germline V gene (reference sequence). V dropped 6 bases and J dropped 2 bases, with 6 bases sitting between them. The CDR3 DNA sequence: TGTGCCTGTGATGCCACAGATACGCAGTATTTT. Translating it yields CACDATDTQYF.